This T cell receptor (beta chain) appears in the sequencing data of a study of blood T cell repertoires in COVID-19 (TCRdb year 2020). About the investigation overall: Samples covering the acute and convalescent phases of COVID-19 were provided by collaborators in the United States, Italy and Spain. The material from the prospective study consisted of cDNA or gDNA derived from T cells, B-cell-depleted T cells, or PBMCs. The dataset comprised deeply sampled blood TCRbeta repertoires from subjects exposed to, actively infected with, or recovered from COVID-19. The repertoires were released in a freely available public database intended as a resource for research on the immune response to SARS-CoV-2. The samples were drawn from the first 160 participants of the ongoing ImmuneRACE study and from about 1,200 subjects provided by 6 global collaborators. The sample metadata nearly always contained a de-identified subject ID, COVID-19 status, age in years and sex. Where available, HLA class I and class II types were taken from metadata supplied by the sample provider and were not determined by assay-based typing. Overall study results and their limits: The amount of clinical and demographic metadata varied by source and participant and was provided uncurated.

In the prospective study, participants were roughly 18 to 95 years old, resided in approximately 22 geographic areas of the United States, and were enrolled through a virtual design. In the prospective study, participants were assigned to cohorts based on the clinical history participants reported in a screening survey and a study questionnaire. Recovered participants in ImmuneRACE Cohort 3 were defined as having two consecutive negative NP/OP PCR tests, clearance from a healthcare professional, or resolution of symptoms. In the prospective study, whole blood, serum and a nasopharyngeal or oropharyngeal swab were collected from each participant by mobile phlebotomists. Additional blood draws and questionnaires over an approximately 2-month period could optionally be provided by prospective study participants. Prospective study blood samples were shipped either frozen or at room temperature before DNA extraction.

Comment on this clone: The antigen this receptor binds is unknown. No base-level quality is on record; no much larger clone is a single base apart.

TCRbeta CDR3 regions were amplified from genomic DNA by means of the immunoSEQ Assay, a bias-controlled multiplex PCR. The study's processing was this. The number of nucleated cells in each sample was estimated by amplification of reference gene primers within the assay. To quantify the absolute abundance of each unique TCRbeta CDR3 rearrangement, sequence reads were collapsed and filtered. Productive Simpson clonality was computed per sample as the square root of Simpson's diversity index over productive rearrangements. TCRdb stores this immuneACCESS table with in-frame sequences only. Part of the clones is absent; in the studies checked, under half of the shortfall reflects unresolved V genes, and no reason is known for the rest. V, J and clone size are taken as reported in that table, and D and trimming were inferred from the DNA itself. Recorded for this sample are under 150,000 clones; under 85% of them occurred a single time. The ten most abundant clones make up 18% of the sample.

The germline ends are 18 bases apart after V is trimmed by 7 bases and J by 5 bases. The CDR3 starts with the cysteine, ends with the phenylalanine, and has 16 residues. This entry keeps only the CDR3 DNA: 48 bases, framed from base 1. Taken from the germline V gene (reference sequence), the CDR1 and CDR2 loops are LNHDA and SQIVND. Sample: PBMCs or T cells enriched from blood (not recorded which). Recombination connected TRBV19 to TRBJ1-6, with no D gene named confidently. This clonotype was obtained from a man aged 25 to 45 who had recovered from COVID-19. The DNA reads as follows: TGTGCCAGTAAGAGTCAGGCCAACGTCCATAATTCACCCCTCCACTTT. This is translated as CASKSQANVHNSPLHF.